This T cell receptor (beta chain) originates from a study of T cell responses to AZD1222 COVID-19 vaccine (dated by TCRdb to the early 2020s). Background for the entire study: AZD1222 recipients given second doses at about 4 weeks or at about 12 weeks were pooled, since spike-specific TCR depth and breadth were not found to differ between the two schedules. A total of 230 or so trial participants underwent TCR sequencing, of whom about 210 received two doses of AZD1222 and about 26 received two doses of the MenACWY control vaccine. Trial participants were enrolled into age subgroups of 18-55, 56-69 and 70-plus years, which contained roughly 150, 30 and 60 TCR-sequenced participants, respectively.

The time point label of this sample denotes: baseline before first vaccination. Vaccinee samples came from UK trials COV001 and COV002, including a single-blind randomized controlled phase 2/3 trial of AZD1222 (ChAdOx1 nCoV-19) in healthy adults. Trial participant PBMC samples were collected at day 0 and day 28 after the second dose for TCRbeta chain sequencing. The CDR3 regions of human TCRbeta chains were subjected to immunosequencing. Concerning the study's data processing: TCRs in the repertoires were compared against a reference library of SARS-CoV-2-specific TCRs that had been generated with the MIRA antigen-specificity platform. Breadth meant the fraction of unique TCRs that were SARS-CoV-2-associated, whereas depth meant the fraction of total T cells that were SARS-CoV-2-associated. Using the MIRA data, every spike-specific TCR was mapped to the spike region that the TCR reacted to and assigned to either a CD4 or a CD8 class. Log10-transformed breadth and depth values were compared by one-way ANOVA with Sidak's multiple comparisons tests. In TCRdb, the immuneACCESS table is reduced to in-frame sequences with V and J assigned. These tables do not hold every clone; where another copy was compared, an unresolved V gene accounts for under half, and the others remain unexplained. The V and J calls and clone size come from that table; D and trimming were worked out from the DNA. The sample yields about 150,000 clones; under 95% were counted once. Clones ranked in the top ten supply around 1.9% of the sample.

CDR1 and CDR2 (SGDLS, YYNGEE) derive from the germline V gene. Reading from cysteine to phenylalanine, the CDR3 counts 14 amino acids. Just the 42-base CDR3 DNA is kept, in frame starting at base 1. A distance of 10 bases separates the germline ends of V and J, which lose 0 bases and 3 bases respectively. Points the paper makes about the study in general: No day 14 peak-response samples were available, so repertoires were characterized only after the peak T cell response. Nearly half of unique spike-specific TCRs reportedly recognized epitopes outside regions mutated in the B.1.351 and B.1.1.7 variants. In the small 56-69-year group, the increase in depth fell short of significance, most likely because of low power. Participants were mostly white British, with more females than males. The authors suggested clonal diversity may have been underestimated. The whole spike protein was spanned by vaccine-associated CD4 TCRs, and dominant responses were seen in regions 160-218 and 743-854. Conclusions about previously exposed vaccinees are limited, since just six AZD1222 recipients were seropositive for SARS-CoV-2 at baseline. Spike-specific TCR breadth and depth rose significantly after two AZD1222 doses compared with day 0 and with MenACWY recipients.

This clone was seen only a few times. No antigen is known for it. Base qualities were left out, and no much larger clone turns up one base away. The sample consisted of peripheral blood, taken on day 0 of AZD1222 vaccination. The V gene is TRBV9 and the J gene is TRBJ2-7, with the D gene possibly TRBD1 or TRBD2, each one fitting 5 bases. This clonotype originated in an adult in good health. The CDR3: CASSVDGADYEQYF. The bases are TGTGCCAGCAGCGTAGACGGGGCGGACTACGAGCAGTACTTC. The full variable domain, completed from the reference TRBV9 and TRBJ2-7 proteins outside the CDR3, reads DSGVTQTPKHLITATGQRVTLRCSPRSGDLSVYWYQQSLDQGLQFLIQYYNGEERAKGNILERFSAQQFPDLHSELNLSSLELGDSALYFCASSVDGADYEQYFGPGTRLTVT.